This TCR beta chain is from a study of graft-versus-host responses after intestinal transplantation. The CDR3 is 18 amino acids. Germline lookup yields CDR1 SGHRS and CDR2 YFSETQ. V was shortened by 4 bases and J by 0 bases, with 19 bases between the two germline ends. This clone was found once. What it binds is not known. Using immunoSEQ multiplex PCR, the repertoire was profiled, and TCRdb retains in-frame clones only, with some absent. The repertoire consists of about 51,000 clones, with more than 80% occurring once and the leading ten covering 0.5% to 0.8%. Study-level points and caveats: There were GvH clones found in recipient marrow, and some of them appeared first in ileum or blood.

The chain recombines TRBV5-1 with TRBJ2-2; tentative D call: TRBD1 (6 bases). Here the sequenced sample was unstimulated CD4+ T cells sorted from spleen or lymph node cells, taken before transplant. This receptor was taken from a human donor who was the organ donor for an intestinal transplant. The CDR3 loop reads CASSPSPDSLANTGELFF. The CDR3 region has the DNA TGCGCCAGCAGCCCCAGCCCGGACAGCCTAGCGAACACCGGGGAGCTGTTTTTT.